The clone carrying this TCR beta chain is termed medium-sized. This entry belongs to a study of CDR3 diversity in severe acne. V was shortened by 0 bases and J by 5 bases, with 11 bases between the two germline ends. The CDR3 is 14 residues long. Germline V gives CDR1 WNHNN, CDR2 SYGVQD (reference sequence). TCRdb ran MiXCR on the PCR reads and lists one entry per CDR3 protein. The sample consists of tens of thousands of distinct CDR3 sequences, approximately 51% of them appearing once. Sequencing was performed on blood. The rearrangement links TRBV10-1 to TRBJ2-7; D call uncertain. The receptor's source is a male donor in good health, without acne. The CDR3 loop reads CASSESGFRDEQYF. Here the CDR3 DNA reads TGCGCCAGCAGTGAGTCTGGGTTCCGGGACGAGCAGTACTTC.